Following are 8 T cell receptor beta chains from one sample sequenced in a study of blood T cell repertoires in COVID-19. TCRdb's table, derived via immunoSEQ multiplex PCR, lists solely in-frame clones and lacks some. The sample includes 270,000 or so clones, approximately 91% seen only once; the top ten take about 2.5%. The sequenced material came from PBMCs or T cells enriched from blood (not recorded which). The receptors stem from a woman aged 40 to 49 with acute COVID-19.

The rearrangement uses TRBV7-2 and TRBJ2-4; 7 nucleotides agree with TRBD1. The germline gives CDR1 SGHTA, CDR2 FQGNSA. Trimming took 5 bases from V and 12 from J; bases not matched to a gene: 19. The CDR3 consists of 16 residues. For the CDR3, the DNA is TGTGCCAGCAGCCCATCCTCCCGGGACAGCAAAATGAATCAGTACTTC. Residues: CASSPSSRDSKMNQYF.

This rearrangement joins TRBV1 to TRBJ1-5; the listed D gene, TRBD1, was not tested against the DNA. TRBV1 is designated a pseudogene. This CDR3 has 15 residues. In nucleotides, the CDR3 is TGCACCAGCAGCCCACCGGGACAGGGCGGGCAGCCCCAGCATTTT. Its protein is CTSSPPGQGGQPQHF.

With regard to this clone: Different DNA sequences within this sample yield the same CDR3. The rearrangement uses TRBV18 and TRBJ1-1, with D perhaps TRBD1 (5 bases). V lost 2 bases and J lost 1, with 8 bases in between. Germline lookup yields CDR1 KGHSH and CDR2 LQKENI. There are 14 residues in the CDR3. CDR3 sequence reads: CASSPTGRNTEAFF. The CDR3 region has the DNA TGTGCCAGCTCACCAACAGGACGGAACACTGAAGCTTTCTTT.

The chain joins TRBV18 to TRBJ2-1; 12 bases fit TRBD2. CDR1 and CDR2 (germline): KGHSH, LQKENI. The CDR3 is 15 amino acids. V shed 6 bases and J 7 bases; nucleotides not matched to a gene: 7. The CDR3 spells CASSSWTSGVNEQFF. CDR3 bases: TGTGCCAGCTCGTCCTGGACTAGCGGGGTGAATGAGCAGTTCTTC.

The chain carries TRBV30 and TRBJ2-7; TRBD1 agrees at 7 bases. Per the germline V gene, CDR1 is GTSNPN and CDR2 is SVGIG (reference sequence). The V and J ends lost 3 bases and 7 bases, in that order; junction bases with no gene match: 3. The CDR3 spans 11 residues. The CDR3 loop is CAWSRQGEQYF. The CDR3 DNA follows: TGTGCCTGGAGCCGACAGGGTGAGCAGTACTTC.

The chain carries TRBV3-1 (or the pseudogene TRBV3-2) and TRBJ1-3; unclear D gene. This CDR3 has 13 residues. The germline V and J ends were trimmed by 1 base and 4 bases, with 5 bases remaining between them. In germline, CDR1 is LGHDT, CDR2 YNNKEL (reference sequence). CDR3 coding DNA: TGTGCCAGCAGCCAAGCTGAGGGAAACACCATATATTTT. It specifies CASSQAEGNTIYF.

The chain carries TRBV19 and TRBJ1-6; tentative D call: TRBD1 (5 bases). This CDR3 is 14 amino acids long. CDR1 LNHDA and CDR2 SQIVND come from the germline V gene (reference sequence). The germline V and J ends were trimmed by 5 bases and 8 bases, with 13 bases remaining between them. As DNA, the CDR3 is TGTGCCAGTAGTCCTAACAGGTTCGATTCACCCCTCCACTTT. Its translation is CASSPNRFDSPLHF.

The V call is TRBV7-9, the J call TRBJ2-1, with 7 bases lining up with TRBD1. The germline gives CDR1 SEHNR, CDR2 FQNEAQ (reference sequence). The CDR3 runs to 12 residues. J was trimmed by 5 bases and V by 5 bases; bases with no gene match: 0. The CDR3 sequence: CASSQGDNEQFF. Written as DNA, the CDR3 is TGTGCCAGCAGCCAGGGGGACAATGAGCAGTTCTTC.